This TCR beta chain was profiled in a study of radiation and T cells in renal cell carcinoma. On the study more broadly: Nephrectomy followed 15 Gy stereotactic body radiation by 4 weeks.

Clones were sequenced by immunoSEQ multiplex PCR, and TCRdb holds only the in-frame ones, with some missing. Of some 150,000 clones listed, approximately 88% are singletons. Time point in this sample: blood 2 weeks post-SBRT. The treatment is: 15 Gy SBRT to primary tumor, nephrectomy 4 weeks later. The tumor was a clear cell renal cell carcinoma. Deletions cut 6 bases from V and 1 base from J, with 12 bases between. CDR3 length: 14 residues. Per the germline V gene, CDR1 is SNHLY and CDR2 is FYNNEI. The J gene is TRBJ1-1, the V gene TRBV2, with a possible D match to TRBD1 (6 bases). Source: blood, taken from a patient whose treatment included radiotherapy and nephrectomy. The TCR originated in a woman in her forties or fifties with renal cell carcinoma. CDR3 DNA: TGTGCCAGCAGAGACAGGATGGGGAACACTGAAGCTTTCTTT. As protein: CASRDRMGNTEAFF.